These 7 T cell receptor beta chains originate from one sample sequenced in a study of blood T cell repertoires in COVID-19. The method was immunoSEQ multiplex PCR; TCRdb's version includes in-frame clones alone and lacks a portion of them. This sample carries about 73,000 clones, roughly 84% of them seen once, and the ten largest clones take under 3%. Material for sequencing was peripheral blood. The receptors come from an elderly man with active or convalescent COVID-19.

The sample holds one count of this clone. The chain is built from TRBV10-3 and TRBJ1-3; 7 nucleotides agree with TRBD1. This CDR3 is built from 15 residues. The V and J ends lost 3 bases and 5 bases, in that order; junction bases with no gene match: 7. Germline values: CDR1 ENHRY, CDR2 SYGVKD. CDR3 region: CAISDRDRGRNTIYF. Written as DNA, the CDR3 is TGTGCCATCAGTGACCGGGACAGAGGAAGAAACACCATATATTTT.

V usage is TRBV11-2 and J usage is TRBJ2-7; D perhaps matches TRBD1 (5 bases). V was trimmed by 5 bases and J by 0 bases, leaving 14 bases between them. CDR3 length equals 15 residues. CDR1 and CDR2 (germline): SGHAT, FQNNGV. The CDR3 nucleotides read TGTGCCAGCAGCCCCGCCACAGGCCGCTCCTACGAGCAGTACTTC. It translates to CASSPATGRSYEQYF. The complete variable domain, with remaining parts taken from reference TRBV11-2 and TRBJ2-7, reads EAGVAQSPRYKIIEKRQSVAFWCNPISGHATLYWYQQILGQGPKLLIQFQNNGVVDDSQLPKDRFSAERLKGVDSTLKIQPAKLEDSAVYLCASSPATGRSYEQYFGPGTRLTVT.

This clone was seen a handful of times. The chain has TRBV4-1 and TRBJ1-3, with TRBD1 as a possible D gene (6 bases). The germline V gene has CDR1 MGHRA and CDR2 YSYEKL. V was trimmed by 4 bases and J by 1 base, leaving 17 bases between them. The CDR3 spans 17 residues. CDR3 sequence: CASSRSIIRGSGNTIYF. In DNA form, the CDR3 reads TGCGCCAGCAGCCGGAGCATCATCAGGGGATCTGGAAACACCATATATTTT.

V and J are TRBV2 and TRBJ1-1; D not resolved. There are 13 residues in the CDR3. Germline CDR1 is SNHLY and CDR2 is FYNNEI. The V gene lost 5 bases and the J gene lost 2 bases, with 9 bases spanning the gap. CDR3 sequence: CASSRTPNTEAFF. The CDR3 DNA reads TGTGCCAGCAGTAGGACTCCCAACACTGAAGCTTTCTTT.

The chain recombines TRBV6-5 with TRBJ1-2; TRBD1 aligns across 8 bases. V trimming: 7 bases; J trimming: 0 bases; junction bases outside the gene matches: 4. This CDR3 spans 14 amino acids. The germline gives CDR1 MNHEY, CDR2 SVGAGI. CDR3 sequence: CASTPGQANYGYTF. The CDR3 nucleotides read TGTGCCAGCACTCCGGGACAGGCTAACTATGGCTACACCTTC.

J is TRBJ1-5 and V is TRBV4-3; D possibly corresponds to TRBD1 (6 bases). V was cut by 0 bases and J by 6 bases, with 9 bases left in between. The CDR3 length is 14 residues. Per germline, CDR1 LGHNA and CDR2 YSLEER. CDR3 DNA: TGCGCCAGCAGCCAAGAATGGGGGCTTCAGCCCCAGCATTTT. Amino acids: CASSQEWGLQPQHF.

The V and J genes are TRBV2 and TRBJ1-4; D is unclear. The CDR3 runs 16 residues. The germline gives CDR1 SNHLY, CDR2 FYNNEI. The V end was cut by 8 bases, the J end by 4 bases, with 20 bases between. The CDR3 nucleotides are TGTGCCAGCCATCGGAACCCGGGTTCGCTTAATGAAAAACTGTTTTTT. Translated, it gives CASHRNPGSLNEKLFF. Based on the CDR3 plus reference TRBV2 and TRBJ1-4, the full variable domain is EPEVTQTPSHQVTQMGQEVILRCVPISNHLYFYWYRQILGQKVEFLVSFYNNEISEKSEIFDDQFSVERPDGSNFTLKIRSTKLEDSAMYFCASHRNPGSLNEKLFFGSGTQLSVL.